These T cell receptor beta chains were read from a single sample in a study of blood T cell repertoires in COVID-19. Profiled with immunoSEQ multiplex PCR; TCRdb holds only in-frame clones, not every one. The table has about 310,000 clones, 87% seen once. Material for sequencing was PBMCs or T cells enriched from blood (not recorded which). All receptors derive from a woman aged 18 to 35 who had recovered from COVID-19. CDR3s include the opening cysteine and the closing phenylalanine or tryptophan. Each record gives: V gene, D gene, clone size, J gene, CDR3 length, CDR3 DNA, CDR3 protein. D genes are given only for firm matches. Where a row states a size, it is once, few, many or the class of an expanded clone; other rows omit it.

>TRBV5-1|TRBD1|-|TRBJ1-2|13
TGCGCCAGCAGCTGGGACAGGGCCGGGGGCTACACCTTC
CASSWDRAGGYTF
>TRBV18|-|few|TRBJ1-1|13
TGTGCCAGCTCCAGGACTGTTAACACTGAAGCTTTCTTT
CASSRTVNTEAFF
>TRBV7-8|-|-|TRBJ2-6|15
TGTGCCAGCAGCCCCGGGGGCTCTGGGGCCAACGTCCTGACTTTC
CASSPGGSGANVLTF
>TRBV28|TRBD1|-|TRBJ1-2|16
TGTGCCAGCATCGCCTACCGGGACAGGGGGCTTAGTGGCTACACCTTC
CASIAYRDRGLSGYTF
>TRBV27|-|-|TRBJ1-4|14
TGTGCCAGCTGGGGCCGACAGGATAATGAAAAACTGTTTTTT
CASWGRQDNEKLFF
>TRBV5-6|TRBD1|-|TRBJ1-1|15
TGTGCCAGCAGCTGGGGGACAGGGGTCAACACTGAAGCTTTCTTT
CASSWGTGVNTEAFF
>TRBV6-5|-|once|TRBJ2-7|12
TGTGCCAGCAGCCTAGGGGGGGACGAGCAGTACTTC
CASSLGGDEQYF
>TRBV4-2|-|-|TRBJ1-1|13
TGTGCCAGCAGCCAACAAAGGAGCACTGAAGCTTTCTTT
CASSQQRSTEAFF
>TRBV5-1|-|-|TRBJ2-4|15
TGCGCCAGCAGCTTGGGAGGGAGTGACAAAAACATTCAGTACTTC
CASSLGGSDKNIQYF
>TRBV5-1|-|-|TRBJ2-2|14
TGCGCCAGCAGCTTGCAGGGGTGGGCCGGGGAGCTGTTTTTT
CASSLQGWAGELFF
>TRBV7-2|TRBD2|-|TRBJ2-7|15
TGTGCCAGCAGCTCCGACTTAGCGGGAGGGCTAGAGCAGTACTTC
CASSSDLAGGLEQYF
>TRBV29-1|TRBD1|-|TRBJ1-2|12
TGCAGCGCCGCGGACAGGGATGATGGCTACACCTTC
CSAADRDDGYTF
>TRBV6-4|-|-|TRBJ1-2|12
TGTGCCAGTACCCGGAGGGCCGAGGCCTACACCTTC
CASTRRAEAYTF
>TRBV10-3|TRBD1|-|TRBJ2-2|17
TGTGCCTCGCTCCCGGGACAGGGCCCTTCGAACACCGGGGAGCTGTTTTTT
CASLPGQGPSNTGELFF
>TRBV30|-|few|TRBJ1-5|13
TGTGCCTGGAGGGACAGCCCCAATCAGCCCCAGCATTTT
CAWRDSPNQPQHF
>TRBV19|-|-|TRBJ1-3|16
TGTGCCAGTAGTCCTACAGGACCCCAAGTGGGAAACACCATATATTTT
CASSPTGPQVGNTIYF
>TRBV27|-|-|TRBJ2-1|13
TGTGCCAGCAGTATTCGACTCCACAATGAGCAGTTCTTC
CASSIRLHNEQFF
>TRBV7-9|-|-|TRBJ1-4|15
TGTGCCAGCAGCTTCGCCAGGGGAATTCATGAAAAACTGTTTTTT
CASSFARGIHEKLFF
>TRBV7-2|-|-|TRBJ2-3|14
TGTGCCAGCAGCTTCAGGGATGGGACAGATACGCAGTATTTT
CASSFRDGTDTQYF
>TRBV19|-|-|TRBJ2-1|15
TGTGCCAGTAGTATCGGGTTTGGATCCTACAATGAGCAGTTCTTC
CASSIGFGSYNEQFF